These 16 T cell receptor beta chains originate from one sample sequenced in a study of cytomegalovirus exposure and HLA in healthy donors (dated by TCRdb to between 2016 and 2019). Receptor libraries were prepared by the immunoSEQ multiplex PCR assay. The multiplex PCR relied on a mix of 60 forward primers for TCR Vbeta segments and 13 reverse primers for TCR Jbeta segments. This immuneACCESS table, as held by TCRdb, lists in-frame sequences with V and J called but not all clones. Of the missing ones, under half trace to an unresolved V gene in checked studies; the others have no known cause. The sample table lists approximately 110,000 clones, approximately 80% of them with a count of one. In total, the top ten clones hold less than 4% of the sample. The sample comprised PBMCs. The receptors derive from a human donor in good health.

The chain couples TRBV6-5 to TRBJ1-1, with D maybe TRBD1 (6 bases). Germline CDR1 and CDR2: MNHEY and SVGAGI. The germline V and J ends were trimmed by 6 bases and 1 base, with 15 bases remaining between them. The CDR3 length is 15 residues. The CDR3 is CASSVQGLGNTEAFF. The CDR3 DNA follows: TGTGCCAGCAGCGTTCAGGGGCTTGGGAACACTGAAGCTTTCTTT.

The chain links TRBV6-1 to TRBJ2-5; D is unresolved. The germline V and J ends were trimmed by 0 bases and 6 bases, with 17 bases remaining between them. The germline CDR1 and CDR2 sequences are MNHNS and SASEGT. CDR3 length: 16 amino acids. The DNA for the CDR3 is TGTGCCAGCAGTGAAGCAAGTAACCCCCTAACGAAGACCCAGTACTTC. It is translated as CASSEASNPLTKTQYF.

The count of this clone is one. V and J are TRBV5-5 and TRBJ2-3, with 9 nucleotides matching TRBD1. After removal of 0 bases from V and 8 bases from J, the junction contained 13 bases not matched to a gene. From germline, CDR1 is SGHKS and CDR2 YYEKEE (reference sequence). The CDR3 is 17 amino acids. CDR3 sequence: CASSLAAGTGSGVTQYF. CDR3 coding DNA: TGTGCCAGCAGCTTGGCCGCCGGGACAGGGAGTGGGGTTACGCAGTATTTT.

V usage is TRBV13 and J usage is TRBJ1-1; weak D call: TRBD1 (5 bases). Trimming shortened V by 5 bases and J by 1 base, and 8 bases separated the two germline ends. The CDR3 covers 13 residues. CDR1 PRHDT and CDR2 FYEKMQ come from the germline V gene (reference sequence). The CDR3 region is CASSHGGNTEAFF. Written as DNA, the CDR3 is TGTGCCAGCAGCCACGGGGGGAACACTGAAGCTTTCTTT. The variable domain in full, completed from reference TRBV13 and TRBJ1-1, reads AAGVIQSPRHLIKEKRETATLKCYPIPRHDTVYWYQQGPGQDPQFLISFYEKMQSDKGSIPDRFSAQQFSDYHSELNMSSLELGDSALYFCASSHGGNTEAFFGQGTRLTVV.

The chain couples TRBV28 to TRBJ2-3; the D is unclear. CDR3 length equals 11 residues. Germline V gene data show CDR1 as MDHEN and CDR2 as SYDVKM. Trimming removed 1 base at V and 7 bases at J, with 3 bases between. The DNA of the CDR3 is TGTGCCAGCAGTTTATCTTATACGCAGTATTTT. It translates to CASSLSYTQYF.

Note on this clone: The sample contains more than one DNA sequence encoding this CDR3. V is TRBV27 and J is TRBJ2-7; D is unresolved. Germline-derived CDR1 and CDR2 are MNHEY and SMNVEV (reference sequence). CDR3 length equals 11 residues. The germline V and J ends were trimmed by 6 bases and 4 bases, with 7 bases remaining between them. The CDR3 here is CASSSYYEQYF. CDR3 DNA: TGTGCCAGCAGCTCGTATTACGAGCAGTACTTC.

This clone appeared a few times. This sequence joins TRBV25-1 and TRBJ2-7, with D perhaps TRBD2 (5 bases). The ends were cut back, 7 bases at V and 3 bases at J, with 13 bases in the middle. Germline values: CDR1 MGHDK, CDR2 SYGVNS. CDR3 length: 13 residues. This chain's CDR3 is CASTRESVYEQYF. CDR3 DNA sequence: TGTGCCAGCACCCGGGAATCGGTCTACGAGCAGTACTTC.

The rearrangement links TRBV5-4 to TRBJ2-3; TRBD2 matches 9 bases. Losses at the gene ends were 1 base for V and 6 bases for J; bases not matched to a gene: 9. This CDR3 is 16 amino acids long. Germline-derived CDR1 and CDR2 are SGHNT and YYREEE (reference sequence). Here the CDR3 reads CASSLLGLTSGDTQYF. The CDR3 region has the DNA TGTGCCAGCAGCTTGTTGGGTCTTACTAGCGGGGATACGCAGTATTTT.

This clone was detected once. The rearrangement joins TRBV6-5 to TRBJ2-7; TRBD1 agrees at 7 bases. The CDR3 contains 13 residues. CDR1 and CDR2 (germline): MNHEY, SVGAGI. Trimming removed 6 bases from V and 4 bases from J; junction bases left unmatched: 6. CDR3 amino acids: CASRRGTAYEQYF. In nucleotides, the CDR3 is TGTGCCAGCAGACGTGGGACAGCATACGAGCAGTACTTC.

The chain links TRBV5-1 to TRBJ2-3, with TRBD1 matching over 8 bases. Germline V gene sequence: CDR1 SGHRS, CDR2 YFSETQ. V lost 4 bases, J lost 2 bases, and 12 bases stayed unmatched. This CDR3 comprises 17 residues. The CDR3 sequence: CASSPPRDRRYTDTQYF. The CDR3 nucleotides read TGCGCCAGCAGCCCCCCAAGGGACAGGAGGTACACAGATACGCAGTATTTT.

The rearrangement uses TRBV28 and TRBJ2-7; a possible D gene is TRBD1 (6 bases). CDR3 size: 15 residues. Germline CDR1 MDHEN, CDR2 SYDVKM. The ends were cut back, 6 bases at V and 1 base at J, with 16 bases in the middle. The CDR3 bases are TGTGCCAGCAGCGAAACCGGGACAACTTCCTACGAGCAGTACTTC. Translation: CASSETGTTSYEQYF.

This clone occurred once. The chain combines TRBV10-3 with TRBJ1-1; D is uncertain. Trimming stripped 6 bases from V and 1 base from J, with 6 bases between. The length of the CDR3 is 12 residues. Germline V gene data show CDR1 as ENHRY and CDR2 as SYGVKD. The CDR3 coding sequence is TGTGCCATCAGCACGAGGAACACTGAAGCTTTCTTT. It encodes CAISTRNTEAFF.

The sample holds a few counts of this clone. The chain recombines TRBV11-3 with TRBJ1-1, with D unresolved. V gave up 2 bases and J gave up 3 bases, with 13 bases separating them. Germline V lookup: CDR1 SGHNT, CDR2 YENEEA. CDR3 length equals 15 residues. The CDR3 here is CASSLILRADTEAFF. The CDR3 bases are TGTGCCAGCAGCTTAATTCTGAGGGCGGACACTGAAGCTTTCTTT.

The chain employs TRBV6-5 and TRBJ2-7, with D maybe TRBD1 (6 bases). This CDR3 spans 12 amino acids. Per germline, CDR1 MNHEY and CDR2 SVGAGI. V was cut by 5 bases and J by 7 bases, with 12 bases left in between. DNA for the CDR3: TGTGCCAGCAGTCCAGGGGTCGGGGAGCAGTACTTC. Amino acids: CASSPGVGEQYF.

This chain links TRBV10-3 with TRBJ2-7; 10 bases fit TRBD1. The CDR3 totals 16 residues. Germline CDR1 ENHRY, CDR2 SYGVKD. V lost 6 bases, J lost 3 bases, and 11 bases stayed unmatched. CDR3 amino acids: CAISAPDRGIRYEQYF. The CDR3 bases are TGTGCCATCAGCGCACCGGACAGGGGGATTCGCTACGAGCAGTACTTC.

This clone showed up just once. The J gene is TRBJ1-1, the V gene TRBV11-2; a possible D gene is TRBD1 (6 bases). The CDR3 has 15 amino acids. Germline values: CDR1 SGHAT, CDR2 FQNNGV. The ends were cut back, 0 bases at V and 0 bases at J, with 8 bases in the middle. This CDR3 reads CASSLEGALNTEAFF. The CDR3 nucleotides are TGTGCCAGCAGCTTAGAGGGGGCTTTGAACACTGAAGCTTTCTTT.